Shown below are 20 T cell receptor beta chains from a single sample sequenced in a study of OX40 agonist ivuxolimab in advanced cancers. Sequencing was performed with immunoSEQ multiplex PCR; in TCRdb, only in-frame clones are kept and a portion is missing. The sample lists 85,000 to 100,000 clones, around 92% occurring once. The sequencing used CD4+ or CD8+ T cells sorted from blood, collected in a trial of the OX40 agonist ivuxolimab. These receptors all come from an adult with an advanced solid tumor such as melanoma, head and neck, liver or kidney cancer.

This clone showed up just once. The CDR3 spells CASSLTQGNTEAFF. The CDR3 nucleotides read TGTGCCAGCAGCTTAACTCAGGGGAACACTGAAGCTTTCTTT. The J gene is TRBJ1-1, the V gene TRBV7-2; possibly TRBD1 for D (5 bases). Trimming left V 2 bases short and J 1 base short, with 8 bases between. CDR3 length equals 14 residues. Germline V gene data show CDR1 as SGHTA and CDR2 as FQGNSA.

V usage is TRBV2 and J usage is TRBJ2-2; D uncertain. Trimming pared 5 bases from V and 6 bases from J, leaving 13 bases between. The CDR3 sequence is 14 residues long. Germline V gene lookup returns CDR1 SNHLY and CDR2 FYNNEI. The CDR3 DNA is TGTGCCAGCAGTAATTTTCAAGGTCCCGGGGAGCTGTTTTTT. It specifies CASSNFQGPGELFF. Drawing the rest from reference TRBV2 and TRBJ2-2, the complete variable domain is EPEVTQTPSHQVTQMGQEVILRCVPISNHLYFYWYRQILGQKVEFLVSFYNNEISEKSEIFDDQFSVERPDGSNFTLKIRSTKLEDSAMYFCASSNFQGPGELFFGEGSRLTVL.

The chain uses TRBV5-1 and TRBJ2-4; no reliable D call. V was trimmed by 4 bases and J by 8 bases, leaving 10 bases between them. The germline V gene has CDR1 SGHRS and CDR2 YFSETQ. CDR3 length: 12 amino acids. The CDR3 loop reads CASSPGWDIQYF. The CDR3, as DNA: TGCGCCAGCAGCCCCGGTTGGGACATTCAGTACTTC.

In its sample, this clone was seen once. V and J are TRBV18 and TRBJ2-1; 7 bases are shared with TRBD1. The CDR3 has 16 amino acids. V dropped 6 bases and J dropped 5; count of bases not matched to a gene: 13. The germline V gene encodes CDR1 KGHSH and CDR2 LQKENI. The CDR3 bases are TGTGCCAGCTCGGTACAGGGGTTGAGTTTCGACAATGAGCAGTTCTTC. Residues: CASSVQGLSFDNEQFF. Full variable domain (remainder filled in from reference TRBV18 and TRBJ2-1): NAGVMQNPRHLVRRRGQEARLRCSPMKGHSHVYWYRQLPEEGLKFMVYLQKENIIDESGMPKERFSAEFPKEGPSILRIQQVVRGDSAAYFCASSVQGLSFDNEQFFGPGTRLTVL.

The chain links TRBV19 to TRBJ1-4; D is possibly TRBD1 (6 bases). CDR1 is LNHDA and CDR2 is SQIVND in the germline V gene (reference sequence). Trimming shortened V by 2 bases and J by 12 bases, and 10 bases separated the two germline ends. The length of the CDR3 is 12 residues. The CDR3 DNA is TGTGCCAGTAGTATAATGGACAGCCAACTGTTTTTT. This encodes CASSIMDSQLFF.

The V gene is TRBV5-6, the J gene TRBJ1-5; TRBD1 matches 8 bases. Germline V gene lookup returns CDR1 SGHDT and CDR2 YYEEEE. The CDR3 has 14 residues. V shed 4 bases, J shed 5 bases, and the junction held 5 bases outside the gene matches. The CDR3 reads CASSPQGAHQPQHF. The CDR3 DNA is TGTGCCAGCAGCCCTCAGGGGGCCCATCAGCCCCAGCATTTT. The variable domain in full, completed from reference TRBV5-6 and TRBJ1-5, reads DAGVTQSPTHLIKTRGQQVTLRCSPKSGHDTVSWYQQALGQGPQFIFQYYEEEERQRGNFPDRFSGHQFPNYSSELNVNALLLGDSALYLCASSPQGAHQPQHFGDGTRLSIL.

This rearrangement joins TRBV30 to TRBJ2-4; 9 bases line up with TRBD2. Germline CDR1 GTSNPN, CDR2 SVGIG (reference sequence). CDR3 length: 15 amino acids. J lost 6 bases, V lost 1 base, and 7 bases had no gene match. CDR3 region: CAWSGSGLAPNIQYF. The DNA for the CDR3 is TGTGCCTGGAGTGGGAGTGGACTAGCGCCAAACATTCAGTACTTC.

The chain uses TRBV2 and TRBJ1-1; no clear D gene. Between the trimmed V and J ends, which lost 4 bases and 2 bases, there was a span of 11 bases. The CDR3 has 14 amino acids. From germline, CDR1 is SNHLY and CDR2 FYNNEI. Here the CDR3 DNA reads TGTGCCAGCAGTGTTGAGGGTTCCAACACTGAAGCTTTCTTT. It encodes CASSVEGSNTEAFF.

V and J are TRBV28 and TRBJ1-1; no definite D call. This CDR3 is 13 amino acids long. V lost 5 bases to trimming and J lost 5 bases, with 12 bases between them. Per germline, CDR1 MDHEN and CDR2 SYDVKM. The CDR3 region is CASSPYVGTEAFF. The CDR3 region has the DNA TGTGCCAGCAGTCCATACGTGGGGACTGAAGCTTTCTTT.

The V call is TRBV7-2, the J call TRBJ1-2; D gene ambiguous. The CDR3 is made up of 13 amino acids. Trimming left V 5 bases short and J 5 bases short, with 12 bases between. CDR1 and CDR2 (germline): SGHTA, FQGNSA. CDR3 region: CASSPPNHYGYTF. CDR3 nucleotides: TGTGCCAGCAGCCCGCCGAACCATTATGGCTACACCTTC. The full variable domain, completed using reference TRBV7-2 and TRBJ1-2, is GAGVSQSPSNKVTEKGKDVELRCDPISGHTALYWYRQSLGQGLEFLIYFQGNSAPDKSGLPSDRFSAERTGGSVSTLTIQRTQQEDSAVYLCASSPPNHYGYTFGSGTRLTVV.

This chain uses TRBV2 with TRBJ1-1; maybe TRBD1 (6 bases). V lost 4 bases and J lost 1, with 13 bases in between. Germline CDR1 is SNHLY and CDR2 is FYNNEI. The CDR3 is 15 residues long. CDR3 nucleotides: TGTGCCAGCAGTGCACAGGGTTGGGGGAACACTGAAGCTTTCTTT. This gives the protein CASSAQGWGNTEAFF.

The chain combines TRBV5-6 with TRBJ2-7; 8 nucleotides align to TRBD1. The CDR3 contains 15 residues. CDR1 SGHDT and CDR2 YYEEEE come from the germline V gene. V trimming: 4 bases; J trimming: 2 bases; junction bases outside the gene matches: 8. The chain's CDR3 is CASSGTGDPTYEQYF. The CDR3 nucleotides are TGTGCCAGCAGCGGGACAGGTGACCCTACCTACGAGCAGTACTTC.

This rearrangement joins TRBV6-1 to TRBJ1-2, with 7 bases identical to TRBD1. Germline V gene data show CDR1 as MNHNS and CDR2 as SASEGT. CDR3 size: 14 residues. Trimming removed 6 bases from V and 8 bases from J; junction bases left unmatched: 12. CDR3 residues: CASSPGTAWGGYTF. The CDR3 nucleotides read TGTGCCAGCAGCCCTGGGACAGCTTGGGGAGGCTACACCTTC.

The chain combines TRBV5-1 with TRBJ2-1; D is perhaps TRBD2 (6 bases). This CDR3 has 15 amino acids. V was clipped by 1 base and J by 0 bases, with 8 bases between them. Germline CDR1 and CDR2: SGHRS and YFSETQ. This chain's CDR3 is CASSLIAASYNEQFF. The CDR3 bases are TGCGCCAGCAGCTTGATAGCGGCCTCCTACAATGAGCAGTTCTTC.

The chain links TRBV6-1 to TRBJ2-1; D is unclear. Germline assignment: CDR1 MNHNS and CDR2 SASEGT. V gave up 5 bases and J gave up 4 bases, with 6 bases separating them. The CDR3 is made up of 12 amino acids. CDR3 DNA: TGTGCCAGCAGTCCCCAGTACAATGAGCAGTTCTTC. Its translation is CASSPQYNEQFF.

The rearrangement links TRBV5-1 to TRBJ1-6, with 7 nucleotides matching TRBD1. The CDR3 loop spans 15 amino acids. V lost 2 bases to trimming and J lost 9 bases; unmatched junction nucleotides: 8. Germline V CDR1 and CDR2: SGHRS, YFSETQ. The DNA of the CDR3 is TGCGCCAGCAGCTTTGGGGAAAGGGGGCCTTCACCCCTCCACTTT. It is translated as CASSFGERGPSPLHF.

The V call is TRBV7-3, the J call TRBJ2-5; no clear D. Trimming left V 5 bases short and J 5 bases short, with 15 bases between. CDR3 length: 14 amino acids. Germline-derived CDR1 and CDR2 are SGHTA and FQGTGA. The CDR3 DNA reads TGTGCCAGCAGCCCCTCCGGGCAAGGGGAGACCCAGTACTTC. Protein product: CASSPSGQGETQYF.

V usage is TRBV11-3 and J usage is TRBJ1-5; no firm D call. The V gene's germline CDR1 is SGHNT and CDR2 YENEEA. Trimming took off 1 base at V and 7 bases at J, with 5 bases between the two ends. This CDR3 spans 12 amino acids. The CDR3 spells CASSLGSQPQHF. The CDR3 nucleotides read TGTGCCAGCAGCTTAGGCTCCCAGCCCCAGCATTTT.

The chain couples TRBV6-5 to TRBJ2-7; the D call may be TRBD1 or TRBD2 (5 bases each). The CDR3 extends over 14 amino acids. CDR1 is MNHEY and CDR2 is SVGAGI in the germline V gene. The ends were cut back, 6 bases at V and 3 bases at J, with 15 bases in the middle. The CDR3 sequence is CASRSRDGDYEQYF. In DNA, the CDR3 is TGTGCCAGCAGGTCTCGGGACGGCGACTACGAGCAGTACTTC.

The chain joins TRBV27 to TRBJ1-2, with D tentatively TRBD1 (5 bases). The germline CDR1 and CDR2 sequences are MNHEY and SMNVEV (reference sequence). V was clipped by 7 bases and J by 2 bases, with 17 bases between them. The CDR3 is made up of 15 amino acids. The CDR3 here is CASKSPAAGNYGYTF. The DNA for the CDR3 is TGTGCCAGCAAGTCCCCAGCCGCAGGGAACTATGGCTACACCTTC.